The source of this T cell receptor beta chain is a study of T cell responses to AZD1222 COVID-19 vaccine. Study observations and caveats: Clonal diversity may have been underestimated in mostly white British donors. Spike-specific TCR depth and breadth grew after two AZD1222 doses. Spike was spanned by vaccine-associated CD4 TCRs, with dominance at 160-218 and 743-854.

Germline V gene lookup returns CDR1 MNHEY and CDR2 SMNVEV (reference sequence). This CDR3 spans 18 amino acids. V lost 2 bases, J lost 5 bases, and 18 bases stayed unmatched. The method was immunoSEQ multiplex PCR; TCRdb's version includes in-frame clones alone and lacks a portion of them. Here the sample spans 130,000 or so clones, approximately 91% being singletons. On this clone itself: Its antigen is unidentified.

This clonotype originated in an adult in good health. Here the sequenced sample was peripheral blood, taken on day 0 of AZD1222 vaccination. The chain employs TRBV27 and TRBJ2-7; 7 bases fit TRBD1. This chain's CDR3 is CASSLAPPLEGGYNEQYF. The DNA of the CDR3 is TGTGCCAGCAGTTTAGCCCCTCCTTTGGAAGGGGGCTACAACGAGCAGTACTTC.